The rows below give T cell receptor beta chains drawn from one sample of a study of technical replicates of blood from a handful of donors. TCRdb keeps only in-frame clones here, not all; method: immunoSEQ multiplex PCR. The table records under 80,000 clones, 75% to 95% of them present only once. The material sequenced was T cells isolated from PBMCs. Receptor source: a human donor in good health. Some clones in this sample may be carry-over from other donors' samples. Both conserved end residues are part of each CDR3. The D gene is left open where the match is weak. Only part of the rows carry a size: once, few, many, or a class if the clone is expanded.

V gene	D gene	clone size	J gene	CDR3 protein	CDR3 DNA
TRBV9	TRBD1	few	TRBJ1-1	CASSIIPGQGRTEAFF	TGTGCCAGCAGTATAATCCCGGGACAGGGAAGGACTGAAGCTTTCTTT
TRBV7-2	TRBD2	NA	TRBJ2-7	CASSVSSGSPDEQYF	TGTGCCAGCAGCGTCTCTAGCGGGAGCCCGGACGAGCAGTACTTC
TRBV28	TRBD2	NA	TRBJ2-1	CASSLAGTREEQFF	TGTGCCAGCAGCTTAGCGGGAACACGAGAAGAGCAGTTCTTC
TRBV28	TRBD1	NA	TRBJ1-3	CASSFRDSSGNTIYF	TGTGCCAGCAGTTTTCGGGACAGCTCTGGAAACACCATATATTTT
TRBV11-2	NA	NA	TRBJ2-5	CASSLRGETQYF	TGTGCCAGCAGCTTAAGGGGAGAGACCCAGTACTTC
TRBV19	TRBD1	NA	TRBJ1-2	CASKIRQGDGYTF	TGTGCCAGTAAAATTCGACAGGGAGATGGCTACACCTTC
TRBV7-9	NA	once	TRBJ2-7	CASSLIMTAKYEQYF	TGTGCCAGCAGCTTAATTATGACAGCAAAGTACGAGCAGTACTTC
TRBV19	TRBD1	NA	TRBJ2-7	CASSRRQGVSYEQYF	TGTGCCAGTAGCCGGAGACAGGGGGTTTCCTACGAGCAGTACTTC
TRBV21-1	NA	NA	TRBJ2-5	CASSKNPSGRVGRETQYF	TGTGCCAGCAGCAAAAACCCTAGCGGGAGAGTGGGGAGGGAGACCCAGTACTTC
TRBV28	TRBD1	NA	TRBJ2-4	CASSPGQGIDIQYF	TGTGCCAGCAGCCCCGGACAGGGGATAGACATTCAGTACTTC
TRBV29-1	TRBD1	NA	TRBJ1-2	CSAGTGGPNF	TGCAGCGCCGGGACAGGGGGTCCCAACTTC
TRBV15	TRBD1	NA	TRBJ1-4	CATSRYPGQGTATNEKLFF	TGTGCCACCAGCAGATATCCCGGACAGGGTACGGCAACTAATGAAAAACTGTTTTTT
TRBV28	TRBD2	NA	TRBJ2-7	CASSSYRGTRAYEQYF	TGTGCCAGCAGTTCCTACCGCGGGACTAGAGCGTACGAGCAGTACTTC
TRBV30	TRBD1	NA	TRBJ2-2	CAWNPDRGLAGELFF	TGTGCCTGGAACCCTGACAGGGGGCTCGCCGGGGAGCTGTTTTTT
TRBV7-9	NA	once	TRBJ2-1	CASSLEISLALEDEQFF	TGTGCCAGCAGCTTAGAGATAAGTCTGGCCCTCGAGGATGAGCAGTTCTTC
TRBV9	NA	NA	TRBJ2-5	CASSVGTPRETQYF	TGTGCCAGCAGCGTCGGGACTCCCCGAGAGACCCAGTACTTC
TRBV9	NA	NA	TRBJ2-1	CASSVGNSGYNEQFF	TGTGCCAGCAGCGTAGGGAATAGCGGCTACAATGAGCAGTTCTTC
TRBV27	NA	NA	TRBJ2-4	CASSSGDILAKNIQYF	TGTGCCAGCAGTTCTGGGGACATACTAGCCAAAAACATTCAGTACTTC
TRBV29-1	NA	NA	TRBJ1-2	CSVRPPGVLVYGYTF	TGCAGCGTTAGACCACCAGGGGTTCTTGTGTATGGCTACACCTTC
TRBV29-1	NA	NA	TRBJ1-4	CSVREGPNEKLFF	TGCAGCGTGAGGGAAGGACCCAATGAAAAACTGTTTTTT
TRBV10-3	NA	NA	TRBJ2-3	CATALGGTDTQYF	TGTGCCACCGCGCTCGGAGGCACAGATACGCAGTATTTT
TRBV10-2	NA	NA	TRBJ2-7	CASSEGASEAYEQYF	TGCGCCAGCAGTGAGGGGGCTAGCGAAGCCTACGAGCAGTACTTC
TRBV7-8	NA	once	TRBJ2-3	CASSLGFLDSMSADTQYF	TGTGCCAGCAGCTTAGGGTTTTTGGACTCAATGAGCGCAGATACGCAGTATTTT
TRBV28	NA	NA	TRBJ1-3	CASSSPQRVSGNTIYF	TGTGCCAGCAGTTCCCCACAGAGAGTCTCTGGAAACACCATATATTTT
TRBV27	TRBD2	NA	TRBJ2-1	CASSLFSPSGTAYNEQFF	TGTGCCAGCAGTTTATTTTCCCCTAGCGGGACAGCCTACAATGAGCAGTTCTTC
TRBV30	NA	NA	TRBJ1-2	CAWSVKGNYGYTF	TGTGCCTGGAGTGTAAAGGGGAACTATGGCTACACCTTC
TRBV19	NA	NA	TRBJ2-5	CASSMVARETQYF	TGTGCCAGTAGTATGGTGGCTAGAGAGACCCAGTACTTC
TRBV11-2	TRBD1	NA	TRBJ1-2	CASSLGQGVGYTF	TGTGCCAGCAGCCTTGGACAGGGGGTAGGCTACACCTTC
TRBV30	NA	NA	TRBJ1-2	CAWSVLEESPLGYTF	TGTGCCTGGAGTGTACTAGAGGAGAGCCCCTTAGGCTACACCTTC
TRBV19	TRBD2	NA	TRBJ2-7	CASRNSGSDEQYF	TGTGCCAGTAGAAACAGCGGGAGCGACGAGCAGTACTTC
TRBV27	NA	NA	TRBJ1-1	CASSLTRGGTEAFF	TGTGCCAGCAGTCTTACAAGGGGCGGCACTGAAGCTTTCTTT
TRBV9	NA	NA	TRBJ2-3	CASSVTLATDTQYF	TGTGCCAGCAGCGTAACCCTCGCGACAGATACGCAGTATTTT
TRBV13	NA	NA	TRBJ1-2	CASSPAGLLYGYTF	TGTGCCAGCAGCCCCGCGGGTTTGCTCTATGGCTACACCTTC
TRBV5-1	NA	NA	TRBJ2-3	CASSLEEGDADTQYF	TGCGCCAGCAGCTTGGAGGAGGGAGATGCAGATACGCAGTATTTT
TRBV7-3	TRBD2	NA	TRBJ2-2	CASGLAGGNRELFF	TGTGCCAGCGGGCTAGCGGGAGGGAACCGGGAGCTGTTTTTT
TRBV9	NA	few	TRBJ2-7	CASSVGGSSTYEQYF	TGTGCCAGCAGCGTAGGTGGGAGCTCCACCTACGAGCAGTACTTC
TRBV6-5	NA	NA	TRBJ2-1	CASSYSSEGPYNEQFF	TGTGCCAGCAGTTACTCGAGTGAGGGCCCGTACAATGAGCAGTTCTTC
TRBV27	TRBD2	NA	TRBJ2-7	CASSLTSGRAVYEQYF	TGTGCCAGCAGTTTAACTAGCGGGAGGGCCGTCTACGAGCAGTACTTC
TRBV5-1	NA	NA	TRBJ1-1	CASSLGAAGNTEAFF	TGCGCCAGCAGCTTGGGGGCCGCAGGGAACACTGAAGCTTTCTTT
TRBV5-4	NA	NA	TRBJ1-2	CASSLSSFSYTF	TGTGCCAGCAGCTTATCTAGTTTCAGCTACACCTTC
TRBV7-8	NA	NA	TRBJ1-1	CASSTSRGYPGAFF	TGTGCCAGCAGCACAAGCAGGGGTTACCCCGGAGCTTTCTTT
TRBV6-1	TRBD2	NA	TRBJ2-7	CASSGGLAGIYEQYF	TGTGCCAGCAGTGGGGGACTAGCGGGAATCTACGAGCAGTACTTC
TRBV4-1	TRBD1	NA	TRBJ2-7	CASTPSIRGQVYEQYF	TGCGCCAGTACCCCTTCAATCAGGGGGCAAGTCTACGAGCAGTACTTC